This T cell receptor (beta chain) was sequenced for a study of long-term antiretroviral therapy in people with HIV. Sequencing relied on immunoSEQ assay v3.0, run at survey level. Profiled with immunoSEQ multiplex PCR; TCRdb holds only in-frame clones, not every one. The sample consists of 25,000 to 35,000 clones, roughly 78% of them appearing once. From germline, CDR1 is MDHEN and CDR2 SYDVKM. The CDR3 is made up of 14 amino acids. V lost 1 base, J lost 6 bases, and 12 bases lay in between. This chain connects TRBV28 to TRBJ1-2; D unclear. The source was unsorted PBMCs, collected 1.5 years before starting antiretroviral therapy. This clonotype was sampled from a man aged 18 to 30 with HIV. Here the CDR3 DNA reads TGTGCCAGCAGTTTATTGGGTGAACAGAATGGCTACACCTTC. Protein: CASSLLGEQNGYTF.